Listed below are T cell receptor beta chains from one sample, sequenced in a study of control samples from healthy donors and cancer patients. Generated by immunoSEQ multiplex PCR, the TCRdb table keeps only in-frame clones and is missing some. The table includes 150,000 to 200,000 clones, nearly 90% detected once. The specimen was blood. The source is a woman in her forties or fifties in good health. CDR3s include the opening cysteine and the closing phenylalanine or tryptophan. Fields, in order: V gene, J gene, CDR3 protein.

V: TRBV19; J: TRBJ1-2; CDR3: CASSIGQRPTLGGYTF
V: TRBV28; J: TRBJ1-5; CDR3: CASSLDRLGPQHF
V: TRBV7-9; J: TRBJ1-2; CDR3: CASRQTGTGDYGYTF
V: TRBV6-5; J: TRBJ2-7; CDR3: CASSSPGSYEQYF
V: TRBV12-5; J: TRBJ2-5; CDR3: CASALGLPQETQYF
V: TRBV27; J: TRBJ1-6; CDR3: CASSLGGGVDSPLHF
V: TRBV5-4; J: TRBJ2-7; CDR3: CASSLVGGAYEQYF
V: TRBV4-2; J: TRBJ2-2; CDR3: CASSQGLVADTGELFF
V: TRBV7-2; J: TRBJ1-1; CDR3: CASSPREGRPGAEAFF
V: TRBV10-2; J: TRBJ1-5; CDR3: CATTAGDQPQHF
V: TRBV11-1; J: TRBJ2-1; CDR3: CASSFPTSGRFDEQFF
V: TRBV28; J: TRBJ1-4; CDR3: CASSRDRSVFNEKLFF